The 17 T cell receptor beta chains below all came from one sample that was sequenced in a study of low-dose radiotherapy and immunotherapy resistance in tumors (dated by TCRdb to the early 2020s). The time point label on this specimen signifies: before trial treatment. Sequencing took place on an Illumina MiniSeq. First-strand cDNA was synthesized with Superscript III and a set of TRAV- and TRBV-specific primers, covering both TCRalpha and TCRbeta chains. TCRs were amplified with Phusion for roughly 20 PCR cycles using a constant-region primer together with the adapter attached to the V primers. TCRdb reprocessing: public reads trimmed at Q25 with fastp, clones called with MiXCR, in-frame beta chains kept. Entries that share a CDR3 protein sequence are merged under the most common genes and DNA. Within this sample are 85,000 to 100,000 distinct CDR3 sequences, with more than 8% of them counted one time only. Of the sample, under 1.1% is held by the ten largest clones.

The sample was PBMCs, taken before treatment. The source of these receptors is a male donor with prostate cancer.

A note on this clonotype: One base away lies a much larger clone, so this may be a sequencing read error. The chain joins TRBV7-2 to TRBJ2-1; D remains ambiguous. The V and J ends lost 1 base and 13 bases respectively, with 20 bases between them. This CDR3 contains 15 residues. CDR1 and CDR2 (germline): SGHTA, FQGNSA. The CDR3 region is CASSLDPVPQETQFF. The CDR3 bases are TGTGCCAGCAGCTTAGACCCAGTCCCACAAGAGACCCAGTTCTTC.

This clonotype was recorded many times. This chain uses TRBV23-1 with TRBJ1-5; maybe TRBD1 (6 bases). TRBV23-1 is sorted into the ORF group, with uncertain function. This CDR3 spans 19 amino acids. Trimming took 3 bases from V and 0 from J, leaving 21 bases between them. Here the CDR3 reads CASSQPFIHGTRSNQPQHF. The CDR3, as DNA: TGCGCCAGCAGTCAGCCCTTTATTCACGGGACACGTAGCAATCAGCCCCAGCATTTT.

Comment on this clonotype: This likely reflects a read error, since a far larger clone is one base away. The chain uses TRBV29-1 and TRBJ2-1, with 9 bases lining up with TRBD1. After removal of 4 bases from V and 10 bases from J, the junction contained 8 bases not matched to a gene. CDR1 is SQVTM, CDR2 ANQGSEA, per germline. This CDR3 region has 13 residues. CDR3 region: CSVGWGQGNEQFF. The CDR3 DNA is TGCAGCGTTGGTTGGGGACAGGGAAACGAGCAGTTCTTC.

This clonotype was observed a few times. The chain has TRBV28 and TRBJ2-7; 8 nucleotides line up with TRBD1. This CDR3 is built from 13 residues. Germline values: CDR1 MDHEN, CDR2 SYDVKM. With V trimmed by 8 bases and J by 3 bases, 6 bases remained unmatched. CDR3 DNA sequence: TGTGCCAGCCGGGACAGGATGGTCTACGAGCAGTACTTC. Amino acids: CASRDRMVYEQYF.

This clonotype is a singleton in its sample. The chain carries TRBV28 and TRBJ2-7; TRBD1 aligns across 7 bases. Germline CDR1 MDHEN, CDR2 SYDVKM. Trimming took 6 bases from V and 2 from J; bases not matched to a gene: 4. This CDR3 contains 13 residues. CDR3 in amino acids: CASRVGTAYEQYF. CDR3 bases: TGTGCCAGCAGAGTCGGGACAGCCTACGAGCAGTACTTC.

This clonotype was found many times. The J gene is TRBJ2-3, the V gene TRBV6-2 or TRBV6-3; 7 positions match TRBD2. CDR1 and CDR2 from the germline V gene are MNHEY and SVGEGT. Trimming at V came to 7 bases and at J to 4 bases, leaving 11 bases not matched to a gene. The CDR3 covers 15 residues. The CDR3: CASTPPGLVSDTQYF. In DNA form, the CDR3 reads TGTGCCAGCACCCCACCCGGACTAGTTTCAGATACGCAGTATTTT.

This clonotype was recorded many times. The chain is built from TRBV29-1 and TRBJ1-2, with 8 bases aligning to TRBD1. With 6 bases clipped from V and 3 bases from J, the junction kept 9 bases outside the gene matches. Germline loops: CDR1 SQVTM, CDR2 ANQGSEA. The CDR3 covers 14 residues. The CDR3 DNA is TGCAGCGTAGATTGGACAGGGTCTGACTATGGCTACACCTTC. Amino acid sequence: CSVDWTGSDYGYTF.

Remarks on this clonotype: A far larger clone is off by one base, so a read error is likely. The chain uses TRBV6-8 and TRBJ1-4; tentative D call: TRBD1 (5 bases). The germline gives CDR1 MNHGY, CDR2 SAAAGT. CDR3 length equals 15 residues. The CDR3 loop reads CASCYSTATNEKLFF. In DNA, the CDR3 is TGTGCCAGCTGTTACTCGACAGCAACTAATGAAAAACTGTTTTTT.

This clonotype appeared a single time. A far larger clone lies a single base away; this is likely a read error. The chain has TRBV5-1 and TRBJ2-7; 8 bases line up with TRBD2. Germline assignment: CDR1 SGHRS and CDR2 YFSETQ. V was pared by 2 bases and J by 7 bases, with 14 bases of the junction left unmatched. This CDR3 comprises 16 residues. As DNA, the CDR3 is TGCGCCAGCAGCTTCGCAAGCGGGAGCGGGTACAATGAGCAGTACTTC. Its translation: CASSFASGSGYNEQYF.

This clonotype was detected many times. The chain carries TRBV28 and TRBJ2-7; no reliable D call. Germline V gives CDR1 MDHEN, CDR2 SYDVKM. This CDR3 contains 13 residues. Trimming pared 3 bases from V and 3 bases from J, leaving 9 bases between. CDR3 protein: CASSFGGRYEQYF. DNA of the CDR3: TGTGCCAGCAGTTTTGGCGGCCGCTACGAGCAGTACTTC.

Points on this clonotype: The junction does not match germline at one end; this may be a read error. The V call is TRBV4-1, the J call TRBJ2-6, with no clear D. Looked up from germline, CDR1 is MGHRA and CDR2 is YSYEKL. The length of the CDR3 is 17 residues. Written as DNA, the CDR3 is TGTGCCAGCAGCCAAGAATTAAGGACGGGTGGGGCCAACGTCCTGACTTTC. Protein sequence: CASSQELRTGGANVLTF.

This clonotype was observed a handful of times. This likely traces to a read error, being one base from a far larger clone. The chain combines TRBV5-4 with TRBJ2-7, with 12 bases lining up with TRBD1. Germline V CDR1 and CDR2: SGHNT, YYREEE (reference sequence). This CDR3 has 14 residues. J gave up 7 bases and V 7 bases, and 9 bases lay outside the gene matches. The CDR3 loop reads CASSGQGAYNEQYF. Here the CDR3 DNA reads TGTGCCAGCTCGGGACAGGGGGCCTACAATGAGCAGTACTTC.

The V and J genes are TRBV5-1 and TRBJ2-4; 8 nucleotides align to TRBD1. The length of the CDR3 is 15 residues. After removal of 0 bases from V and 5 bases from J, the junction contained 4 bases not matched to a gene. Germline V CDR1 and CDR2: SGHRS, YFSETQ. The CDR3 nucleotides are TGCGCCAGCAGCTTGGCAGGGGGCGCACAAAACATTCAGTACTTC. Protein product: CASSLAGGAQNIQYF.

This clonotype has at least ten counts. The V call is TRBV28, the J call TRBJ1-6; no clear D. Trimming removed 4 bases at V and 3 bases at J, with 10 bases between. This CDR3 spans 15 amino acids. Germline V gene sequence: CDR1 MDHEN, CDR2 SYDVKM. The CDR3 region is CASSSAAGYNSPLHF. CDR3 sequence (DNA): TGTGCCAGCAGTTCCGCTGCGGGCTATAATTCACCCCTCCACTTT.

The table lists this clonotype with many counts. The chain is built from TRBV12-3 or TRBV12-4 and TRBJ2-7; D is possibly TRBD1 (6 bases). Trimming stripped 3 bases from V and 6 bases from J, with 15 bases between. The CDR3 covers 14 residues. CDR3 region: CASSFIGGPAEQYF. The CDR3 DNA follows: TGTGCCAGCAGTTTTATTGGGGGCCCAGCCGAGCAGTACTTC.

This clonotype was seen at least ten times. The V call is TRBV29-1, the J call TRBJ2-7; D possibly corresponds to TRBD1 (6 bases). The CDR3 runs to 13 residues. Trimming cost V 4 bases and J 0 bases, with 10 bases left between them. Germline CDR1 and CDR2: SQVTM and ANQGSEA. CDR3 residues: CSVGGRASYEQYF. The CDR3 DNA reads TGCAGCGTTGGGGGGCGGGCCTCCTACGAGCAGTACTTC.

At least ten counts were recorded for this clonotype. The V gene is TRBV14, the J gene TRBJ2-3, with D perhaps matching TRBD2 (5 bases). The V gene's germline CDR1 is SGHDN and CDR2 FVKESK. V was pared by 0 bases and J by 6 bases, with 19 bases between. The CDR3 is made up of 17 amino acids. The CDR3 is CASSQEWVLDVLDTQYF. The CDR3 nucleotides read TGTGCCAGCAGCCAAGAGTGGGTACTAGATGTGTTGGATACGCAGTATTTT.